The clone carrying this T cell receptor (beta chain) was seen only a few times. What it binds is not known. MiXCR, run by TCRdb on the 5' RACE reads, gives a single entry per CDR3 protein. The sample holds a few hundred thousand distinct CDR3 sequences; 8% to 10% are singletons and the top ten take 20% to 25%. The data originate from a study of T-cell memory formation after mild COVID-19. Findings and caveats of the study: Within pre-infection memory, some responding clones were found, suggesting cross-reactive memory joined.

V lost 8 bases and J lost 1; bases outside the gene matches: 10. Germline CDR1 reads MGHDK; CDR2 reads SYGVNS. The CDR3 runs to 16 residues. The sequenced sample consisted of PBMCs or a T cell subset sorted from them (not recorded which). This chain joins TRBV25-1 and TRBJ1-2; 10 nucleotides line up with TRBD1. This sequence originates from a man aged 18 to 29 who had mild COVID-19 (a few samples of this study predate the infection). Cell type and time point are not known. CDR3 sequence reads: CASWGDRGQFNYGYTF. DNA of the CDR3: TGTGCCAGCTGGGGGGACAGGGGACAATTTAACTATGGCTACACCTTC.